This record covers a single TCR beta chain. The target antigen is unknown. Generated by immunoSEQ multiplex PCR, the TCRdb table keeps only in-frame clones and is missing some. Of about 200,000 clones listed, roughly three quarters are singletons. This entry belongs to a study of cytomegalovirus exposure and HLA in healthy donors. About the study: According to later analysis, the same platform produced the approximately 130 validation and about 630 first-cohort repertoires.

General study results and limits: Confirmation was obtained in vitro that three CMV-associated chains are specific for CMV antigens. Cytomegalovirus status was reportedly diagnosed by the classifier with high sensitivity and specificity. Clusters of TCRs from the first cohort tended to co-occur in the 120 or so validation repertoires (as a later analysis found).

This sequence originates from a woman in her twenties or thirties in good health and CMV-seronegative. Source material: PBMCs.

CDR3 sequence reads: CASSQERAGGPYEQYF. The DNA of the CDR3 is TGCGCCAGCAGCCAAGAACGAGCGGGAGGCCCCTACGAGCAGTACTTC. The chain is built from TRBV4-1 and TRBJ2-7; 9 nucleotides align to TRBD2. V was clipped by 0 bases and J by 2 bases; unmatched bases: 5. From germline, CDR1 is MGHRA and CDR2 YSYEKL. The CDR3 has 16 residues.